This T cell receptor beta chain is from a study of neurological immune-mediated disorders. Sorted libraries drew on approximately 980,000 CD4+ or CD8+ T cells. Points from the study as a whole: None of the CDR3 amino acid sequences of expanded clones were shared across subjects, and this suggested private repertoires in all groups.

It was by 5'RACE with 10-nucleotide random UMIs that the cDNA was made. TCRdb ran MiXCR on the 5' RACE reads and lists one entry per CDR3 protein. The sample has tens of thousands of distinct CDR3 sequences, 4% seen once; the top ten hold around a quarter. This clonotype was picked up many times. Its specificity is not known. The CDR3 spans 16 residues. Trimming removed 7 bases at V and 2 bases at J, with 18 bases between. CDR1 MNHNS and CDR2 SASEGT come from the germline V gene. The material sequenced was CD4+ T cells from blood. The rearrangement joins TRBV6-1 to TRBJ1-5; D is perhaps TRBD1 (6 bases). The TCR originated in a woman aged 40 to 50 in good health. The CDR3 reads CASKGVGGLGNQPQHF. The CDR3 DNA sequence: TGTGCCAGCAAAGGTGTTGGGGGCCTCGGCAATCAGCCCCAGCATTTT.